This T cell receptor (beta chain) was sequenced in a study of vaccination effects on CD4 cells after COVID-19. The wider study: Two-dose BNT162b2 or mRNA-1273 vaccination was given to participants. Study-level results: Clones of infection and vaccine origin contracted markedly late after vaccination. Convalescent patients were few in the study, and early post-infection timepoints were absent.

In the ViraFEST assay, antigen-specific CD4+ clonotypes were identified by expansion after peptide-pool stimulation. After roughly eleven days in culture, the CD4+ T cells were isolated. The person's infection with SARS-CoV-2, confirmed by PCR, took place between March and December 2020. About this clone: The antigen is not known.

V was shortened by 2 bases and J by 0 bases, with 16 bases between the two germline ends. Germline loops: CDR1 LGHNA, CDR2 YNFKEQ. The CDR3 extends over 17 amino acids. Profiling relied on immunoSEQ multiplex PCR, and the TCRdb table lists in-frame clones only, not all of them. The top ten clones hold around 40% of a sample with tens of thousands of clones, around 72% of them seen once. The TCR was taken from a human donor who had a prior SARS-CoV-2 infection. This sequence joins TRBV4-2 and TRBJ1-2, with D tentatively TRBD1 (5 bases). This specimen consisted of CD4+ T cells from PBMCs cultured with a peptide pool, obtained before COVID-19 vaccination. The CDR3 here is CASSQSGADGSNYGYTF. The CDR3 nucleotides read TGTGCCAGCAGCCAAAGTGGGGCGGACGGGTCTAACTATGGCTACACCTTC.